Listed below are T cell receptor beta chains from one sample, sequenced in a study of lung T cells in sarcoidosis with Löfgren's syndrome. TCRdb redid the calling of the reads with MiXCR, one entry per CDR3 protein. The sample records 60,000 to 65,000 distinct CDR3 sequences, 21% being singletons. The sample comprised CD4+ T cells from PBMCs. All receptors derive from a human donor with sarcoidosis (Löfgren's syndrome or another form), or a control subject (not recorded which). CDR3s include the opening cysteine and the closing phenylalanine or tryptophan. Each record gives: D gene, clone size, J gene, V gene, CDR3 protein, CDR3 DNA. The D gene is left open where the match is weak. Some rows have no size entry. The others give once, few or many, or a class for an expanded clone.

D gene: .; clone size: many; J gene: TRBJ1-5; V gene: TRBV6-1; CDR3 protein: CASSSRILNQPQHF; CDR3 DNA: TGTGCCAGCAGCTCCCGCATATTAAATCAGCCCCAGCATTTT
D gene: .; clone size: many; J gene: TRBJ1-1; V gene: TRBV20-1; CDR3 protein: CSASTNADTEAFF; CDR3 DNA: TGCAGTGCTAGTACCAACGCGGACACTGAAGCTTTCTTT
D gene: TRBD1; clone size: .; J gene: TRBJ2-7; V gene: TRBV2; CDR3 protein: CASSGPRDRTSYEQYF; CDR3 DNA: TGTGCCAGCAGTGGCCCCCGGGACAGGACCTCCTACGAGCAGTACTTC
D gene: .; clone size: many; J gene: TRBJ2-1; V gene: TRBV4-2; CDR3 protein: CASSQVISGRKNEQFF; CDR3 DNA: TGTGCCAGCAGCCAAGTTATTAGCGGAAGAAAAAATGAGCAGTTCTTC
D gene: TRBD1; clone size: .; J gene: TRBJ2-7; V gene: TRBV3-1; CDR3 protein: CASGHLGTEYEQYF; CDR3 DNA: TGTGCCAGCGGCCACTTGGGGACAGAATACGAGCAGTACTTC
D gene: .; clone size: .; J gene: TRBJ1-5; V gene: TRBV6-1; CDR3 protein: CASSLGTAIFQPQHF; CDR3 DNA: TGTGCCAGCAGTTTAGGGACCGCAATTTTCCAGCCCCAGCATTTT
D gene: .; clone size: .; J gene: TRBJ2-3; V gene: TRBV30; CDR3 protein: CAWTLGGDTDTQYF; CDR3 DNA: TGTGCCTGGACCCTCGGAGGCGACACAGATACGCAGTATTTT
D gene: .; clone size: many; J gene: TRBJ1-5; V gene: TRBV6-1; CDR3 protein: CASSSREGQPQHF; CDR3 DNA: TGTGCCAGCAGTTCCAGGGAGGGTCAGCCCCAGCATTTT
D gene: .; clone size: few; J gene: TRBJ2-3; V gene: TRBV5-1; CDR3 protein: CASSLQGRTDTQYF; CDR3 DNA: TGCGCCAGCAGCTTGCAGGGTAGGACAGATACGCAGTATTTT
D gene: .; clone size: many; J gene: TRBJ2-1; V gene: TRBV27; CDR3 protein: CASSLSQVPHNEQFF; CDR3 DNA: TGTGCCAGCAGTTTATCCCAGGTGCCCCACAATGAGCAGTTCTTC
D gene: TRBD1; clone size: many; J gene: TRBJ1-1; V gene: TRBV2; CDR3 protein: CASSEEGDRVTEAFF; CDR3 DNA: TGTGCCAGCAGTGAAGAAGGTGACAGGGTCACTGAAGCTTTCTTT
D gene: TRBD1; clone size: .; J gene: TRBJ2-2; V gene: TRBV5-4; CDR3 protein: CASSGTGSGTGEPFF; CDR3 DNA: TGTGCCAGCAGCGGGACAGGGTCGGGCACCGGGGAGCCGTTTTTT
D gene: .; clone size: .; J gene: TRBJ2-3; V gene: TRBV5-1; CDR3 protein: CASSSGGLSFTDTQYF; CDR3 DNA: TGCGCCAGCAGCTCGGGGGGCCTTTCTTTCACAGATACGCAGTATTTT
D gene: .; clone size: few; J gene: TRBJ2-3; V gene: TRBV11-2; CDR3 protein: CASSLIVTADTQYF; CDR3 DNA: TGTGCCAGCAGCTTAATAGTGACCGCAGATACGCAGTATTTT
D gene: .; clone size: many; J gene: TRBJ2-3; V gene: TRBV6-1; CDR3 protein: CASSNTGANTDTQYF; CDR3 DNA: TGTGCCAGCAGCAACACCGGGGCAAACACAGATACGCAGTATTTT
D gene: TRBD1; clone size: .; J gene: TRBJ2-1; V gene: TRBV10-3; CDR3 protein: CAISLRDSAYNEQFF; CDR3 DNA: TGTGCCATCAGCCTCCGGGACAGCGCATACAATGAGCAGTTCTTC
D gene: TRBD2; clone size: many; J gene: TRBJ2-1; V gene: TRBV4-3; CDR3 protein: CASSRQRGSYNEQFF; CDR3 DNA: TGCGCCAGCAGCCGACAGCGGGGATCCTACAATGAGCAGTTCTTC
D gene: TRBD1; clone size: many; J gene: TRBJ1-2; V gene: TRBV28; CDR3 protein: CASRESTGSSGYTF; CDR3 DNA: TGTGCCAGCAGGGAATCGACAGGGAGTAGTGGCTACACCTTC
D gene: TRBD1; clone size: many; J gene: TRBJ1-5; V gene: TRBV28; CDR3 protein: CASRTPPGQGAQPQHF; CDR3 DNA: TGTGCCAGCAGGACCCCCCCGGGACAGGGGGCCCAGCCCCAGCATTTT
D gene: TRBD2; clone size: many; J gene: TRBJ2-3; V gene: TRBV6-1; CDR3 protein: CASSSRLARVDTQYF; CDR3 DNA: TGTGCCAGCAGTAGTAGACTAGCGAGGGTAGATACGCAGTATTTT
D gene: .; clone size: .; J gene: TRBJ2-5; V gene: TRBV7-2; CDR3 protein: CASSLVTGTQGETQYF; CDR3 DNA: TGTGCCAGCAGCTTAGTTACCGGAACCCAAGGGGAGACCCAGTACTTC
D gene: .; clone size: .; J gene: TRBJ2-5; V gene: TRBV5-6; CDR3 protein: CASSLGGQGGETQYF; CDR3 DNA: TGTGCCAGCAGCTTGGGCGGACAGGGAGGGGAGACCCAGTACTTC
D gene: TRBD1; clone size: few; J gene: TRBJ1-6; V gene: TRBV3-1; CDR3 protein: CASSQGDRDNSPLHF; CDR3 DNA: TGTGCCAGCAGCCAAGGGGACAGAGACAATTCACCCCTCCACTTT
D gene: TRBD2; clone size: many; J gene: TRBJ2-1; V gene: TRBV7-2; CDR3 protein: CASSSTGTRRNEQFF; CDR3 DNA: TGTGCCAGCAGCTCCACCGGGACTAGGCGCAATGAGCAGTTCTTC
D gene: TRBD1; clone size: .; J gene: TRBJ2-2; V gene: TRBV6-1; CDR3 protein: CACRATGNTGELSF; CDR3 DNA: TGTGCCTGCAGGGCGACAGGGAACACCGGGGAGCTGTCTTTT
D gene: .; clone size: many; J gene: TRBJ2-1; V gene: TRBV6-6; CDR3 protein: CASSYPDRYNEQFF; CDR3 DNA: TGTGCCAGCAGTTACCCTGACAGATACAATGAGCAGTTCTTC
D gene: TRBD2; clone size: many; J gene: TRBJ2-3; V gene: TRBV7-2; CDR3 protein: CASSALAGSSTDTQYF; CDR3 DNA: TGTGCCAGCAGCGCACTAGCGGGCTCGAGCACAGATACGCAGTATTTT
D gene: .; clone size: many; J gene: TRBJ2-2; V gene: TRBV27; CDR3 protein: CASSAREPWRGELFF; CDR3 DNA: TGTGCCAGCAGTGCCCGGGAACCATGGAGGGGGGAGCTGTTTTTT
D gene: .; clone size: .; J gene: TRBJ1-5; V gene: TRBV2; CDR3 protein: CASSDGQSLPQHF; CDR3 DNA: TGTGCCAGCAGTGACGGACAATCCTTGCCCCAGCATTTT
D gene: .; clone size: .; J gene: TRBJ2-3; V gene: TRBV20-1; CDR3 protein: CSASPSSTDTQYF; CDR3 DNA: TGCAGTGCTAGCCCATCCAGCACAGATACGCAGTATTTT
D gene: .; clone size: few; J gene: TRBJ2-1; V gene: TRBV2; CDR3 protein: CASSPSSGLYNEQFF; CDR3 DNA: TGTGCCAGCAGCCCCTCGAGCGGGCTATACAATGAGCAGTTCTTC
D gene: .; clone size: .; J gene: TRBJ1-2; V gene: TRBV27; CDR3 protein: CASSMRPNYGYTF; CDR3 DNA: TGTGCCAGCAGTATGCGACCGAACTATGGCTACACCTTC
D gene: .; clone size: many; J gene: TRBJ1-1; V gene: TRBV6-6; CDR3 protein: CASSYRAGWATEAFF; CDR3 DNA: TGTGCCAGCAGTTACCGGGCAGGGTGGGCCACTGAAGCTTTCTTT
D gene: TRBD2; clone size: .; J gene: TRBJ2-5; V gene: TRBV5-4; CDR3 protein: CASSQGLAGPPQETQYF; CDR3 DNA: TGTGCCAGCAGCCAAGGACTAGCGGGACCACCTCAAGAGACCCAGTACTTC
D gene: .; clone size: many; J gene: TRBJ1-1; V gene: TRBV28; CDR3 protein: CASRGSRANTEAFF; CDR3 DNA: TGTGCCAGCCGCGGGTCCCGGGCCAACACTGAAGCTTTCTTT
D gene: TRBD1; clone size: many; J gene: TRBJ2-2; V gene: TRBV7-2; CDR3 protein: CASSPYGQVTTGELFF; CDR3 DNA: TGTGCCAGCAGCCCCTACGGACAGGTTACGACCGGGGAGCTGTTTTTT
D gene: .; clone size: .; J gene: TRBJ2-3; V gene: TRBV9; CDR3 protein: CASSPPLVGSTDTQYF; CDR3 DNA: TGTGCCAGCAGCCCCCCCCTAGTGGGTAGCACAGATACGCAGTATTTT
D gene: TRBD2; clone size: .; J gene: TRBJ2-1; V gene: TRBV6-5; CDR3 protein: CANSYLSGSVGSLEFF; CDR3 DNA: TGTGCCAACAGTTACCTTAGCGGGAGTGTAGGGAGTCTGGAGTTCTTC
D gene: .; clone size: many; J gene: TRBJ1-5; V gene: TRBV19; CDR3 protein: CASSMSSLNQPQHF; CDR3 DNA: TGTGCCAGTAGTATGAGTAGTCTTAATCAGCCCCAGCATTTT
D gene: .; clone size: many; J gene: TRBJ2-7; V gene: TRBV20-1; CDR3 protein: CSASNWAEEQYF; CDR3 DNA: TGCAGTGCTTCCAACTGGGCGGAGGAGCAGTACTTC
D gene: TRBD1; clone size: .; J gene: TRBJ2-3; V gene: TRBV11-2; CDR3 protein: CASGLNTGGTDTQYF; CDR3 DNA: TGTGCCAGCGGCTTAAACACAGGGGGCACAGATACGCAGTATTTT
D gene: .; clone size: many; J gene: TRBJ2-7; V gene: TRBV28; CDR3 protein: CASCQRGDEQYF; CDR3 DNA: TGTGCCAGTTGTCAAAGGGGTGACGAGCAGTACTTC
D gene: .; clone size: many; J gene: TRBJ1-2; V gene: TRBV28; CDR3 protein: CASSLSRGGGYGYTF; CDR3 DNA: TGTGCCAGCAGTTTAAGCAGGGGCGGAGGCTATGGCTACACCTTC
D gene: .; clone size: .; J gene: TRBJ1-2; V gene: TRBV28; CDR3 protein: CASKSGVDYGYTF; CDR3 DNA: TGTGCCAGCAAATCTGGGGTCGACTATGGCTACACCTTC
D gene: .; clone size: .; J gene: TRBJ2-5; V gene: TRBV11-1; CDR3 protein: CASSRPHRPETQYF; CDR3 DNA: TGTGCGAGCAGCCGGCCACACAGGCCCGAGACCCAGTACTTC
D gene: .; clone size: .; J gene: TRBJ2-2; V gene: TRBV7-3; CDR3 protein: CASSLSRGGTGELFF; CDR3 DNA: TGTGCCAGCAGCTTAAGCAGGGGAGGGACCGGGGAGCTGTTTTTT
D gene: TRBD1; clone size: few; J gene: TRBJ1-1; V gene: TRBV3-1; CDR3 protein: CASSQSDRVLLNTEAFF; CDR3 DNA: TGTGCCAGCAGCCAATCGGACAGGGTCCTCCTGAACACTGAAGCTTTCTTT
D gene: .; clone size: few; J gene: TRBJ2-2; V gene: TRBV2; CDR3 protein: CAIGPPGTGELFF; CDR3 DNA: TGTGCCATAGGACCCCCAGGGACCGGGGAGCTGTTTTTT
D gene: TRBD1; clone size: medium-sized; J gene: TRBJ2-7; V gene: TRBV4-1; CDR3 protein: CASSMGQGYEQYF; CDR3 DNA: TGCGCCAGCAGCATGGGACAGGGCTACGAGCAGTACTTC
D gene: .; clone size: .; J gene: TRBJ1-3; V gene: TRBV7-9; CDR3 protein: CASSPMGEASGNTIYF; CDR3 DNA: TGTGCCAGCAGCCCCATGGGAGAGGCCTCTGGAAACACCATATATTTT
D gene: .; clone size: many; J gene: TRBJ1-5; V gene: TRBV3-1; CDR3 protein: CASSQGSGVRTAQHF; CDR3 DNA: TGTGCCAGCAGCCAAGGTTCAGGGGTCCGCACGGCCCAGCATTTT
D gene: .; clone size: few; J gene: TRBJ2-1; V gene: TRBV12-3/TRBV12-4; CDR3 protein: CASTGTMEYNEQFF; CDR3 DNA: TGTGCCAGCACCGGGACCATGGAATACAATGAGCAGTTCTTC
D gene: TRBD1; clone size: .; J gene: TRBJ1-1; V gene: TRBV19; CDR3 protein: CASISRQGNTEAFF; CDR3 DNA: TGTGCCAGCATCTCCCGACAGGGGAACACTGAAGCTTTCTTT